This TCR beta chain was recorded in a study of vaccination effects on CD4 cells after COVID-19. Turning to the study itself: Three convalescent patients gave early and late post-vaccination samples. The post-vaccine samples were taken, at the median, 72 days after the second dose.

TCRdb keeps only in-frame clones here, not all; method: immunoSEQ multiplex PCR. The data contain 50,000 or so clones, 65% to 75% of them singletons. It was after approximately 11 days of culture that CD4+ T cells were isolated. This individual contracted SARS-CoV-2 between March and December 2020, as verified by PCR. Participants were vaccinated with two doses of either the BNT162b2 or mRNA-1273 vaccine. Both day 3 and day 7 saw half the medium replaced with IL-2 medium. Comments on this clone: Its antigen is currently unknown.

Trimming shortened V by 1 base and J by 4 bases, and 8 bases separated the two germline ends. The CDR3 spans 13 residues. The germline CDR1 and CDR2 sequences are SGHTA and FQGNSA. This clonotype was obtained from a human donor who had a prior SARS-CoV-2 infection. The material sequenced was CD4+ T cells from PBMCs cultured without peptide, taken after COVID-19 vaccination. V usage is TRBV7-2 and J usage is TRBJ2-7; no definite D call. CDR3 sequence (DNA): TGTGCCAGCAGCTTAGTATATTCTTACGAGCAGTACTTC. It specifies CASSLVYSYEQYF.